This TCR beta chain was sequenced during a study of response to subunit inactivated influenza vaccine. Findings of the study overall: Authors suggested that a seasonal influenza vaccination recruits few new T cells each time.

This clonotype was picked up a small number of times. What it binds is unknown. The V end was cut by 1 base, the J end by 3 bases, with 10 bases between. This CDR3 region has 13 residues. Germline V gene lookup returns CDR1 DFQATT and CDR2 SNEGSKA (reference sequence). Via MiXCR, TCRdb re-called the RT-PCR reads, giving one row per CDR3 protein. The sample includes hundreds of thousands of distinct CDR3 sequences, approximately 15% of them seen just once. This chain connects TRBV20-1 to TRBJ2-7; D is possibly TRBD1 (5 bases). The receptor's source is a man aged 45-65 years who received an inactivated influenza vaccine. The input for sequencing was PBMCs from blood, taken less than 15 days before vaccination. The CDR3 DNA is TGCAGTGCTAGAGTCAAGGGGAACTACGAGCAGTACTTC. Translating it yields CSARVKGNYEQYF.